The 8 T cell receptor beta chains reported below all come from one sample, sequenced in a study of T cell changes during pregnancy in multiple sclerosis. Some clones are missing from TCRdb's copy, which holds only in-frame ones; the method was immunoSEQ multiplex PCR. The sample lists some 74,000 clones, 80% to 95% occurring once. The specimen was peripheral blood, collected after pregnancy. The receptors shown here come from a female donor in good health, enrolled as a control in a pregnancy study.

The rearrangement joins TRBV4-1 to TRBJ2-4; TRBD2 is a possible D gene (6 bases). The CDR3 covers 14 residues. V was pared by 6 bases and J by 5 bases, with 14 bases between. Germline V lookup: CDR1 MGHRA, CDR2 YSYEKL. In DNA, the CDR3 is TGCGCCAGCAGGTTGGCTCCGGGGGAAAACATTCAGTACTTC. It is translated as CASRLAPGENIQYF.

The chain carries TRBV5-5 and TRBJ1-2; TRBD1 agrees at 8 bases. This CDR3 is built from 16 residues. V lost 0 bases, J lost 3 bases, and 7 bases stayed unmatched. The V gene's germline CDR1 is SGHKS and CDR2 YYEKEE (reference sequence). CDR3 in amino acids: CASSLGPPGQDYGYTF. The DNA of the CDR3 is TGTGCCAGCAGCTTGGGCCCCCCGGGACAGGACTATGGCTACACCTTC.

CDR3 sequence (DNA): TGTGCCAGCAGCTTAGCGGCCGGGTATGGAGAGACCCAGTACTTC. Translating gives CASSLAAGYGETQYF. The genes are TRBV7-3 and TRBJ2-5; D gene unclear. From germline, CDR1 is SGHTA and CDR2 FQGTGA. Trimming pared 2 bases from V and 4 bases from J, leaving 14 bases between. The CDR3 contains 15 residues.

The chain has TRBV28 and TRBJ1-1, with 9 bases aligning to TRBD1. In germline, CDR1 is MDHEN, CDR2 SYDVKM. This CDR3 contains 18 residues. V gave up 3 bases and J gave up 10 bases; unmatched junction bases: 21. As DNA, the CDR3 is TGTGCCAGCAGTTTGATTTTCGGGACAGGGCAATCACCTAGGGGAGCTTTCTTT. Its protein is CASSLIFGTGQSPRGAFF.

V gene TRBV7-7 combines with J gene TRBJ2-1; TRBD2 might be the D (6 bases). Germline V gives CDR1 SSHAT, CDR2 FNYEAQ (reference sequence). Trimming left V 11 bases short and J 0 bases short, with 8 bases between. This CDR3 region has 12 residues. This chain's CDR3 is CASGASYNEQFF. CDR3 in DNA: TGTGCCTCGGGAGCCTCCTACAATGAGCAGTTCTTC.

This CDR3 is CASSLLQGNEQFF. DNA of the CDR3: TGTGCCAGCAGTTTGTTACAGGGCAATGAGCAGTTCTTC. The rearrangement links TRBV28 to TRBJ2-1, with D maybe TRBD1 (6 bases). Germline CDR1 is MDHEN and CDR2 is SYDVKM. With 3 bases removed from V and 6 bases from J, the gap between germline ends came to 9 bases. The CDR3 is made up of 13 amino acids.

The chain carries TRBV7-9 and TRBJ2-1, with TRBD2 matching 7 bases. From germline, CDR1 is SEHNR and CDR2 FQNEAQ (reference sequence). The CDR3 covers 16 residues. With 2 bases clipped from V and 5 bases from J, the junction kept 9 bases outside the gene matches. CDR3 sequence (DNA): TGTGCCAGCAGCTTACTCTCGGCGGGAGAGGACAATGAGCAGTTCTTC. It codes for CASSLLSAGEDNEQFF.

Many counts were recorded for this clone. This chain uses TRBV23-1 with TRBJ1-2; D may be TRBD1 (6 bases). TRBV23-1 is labeled an ORF, and its function is uncertain. V shed 0 bases and J shed 4 bases, with 6 bases lying between them. The CDR3 has 13 residues. The CDR3 protein is CASSQSGGYGYTF. CDR3 bases: TGCGCCAGCAGTCAATCAGGGGGCTATGGCTACACCTTC.